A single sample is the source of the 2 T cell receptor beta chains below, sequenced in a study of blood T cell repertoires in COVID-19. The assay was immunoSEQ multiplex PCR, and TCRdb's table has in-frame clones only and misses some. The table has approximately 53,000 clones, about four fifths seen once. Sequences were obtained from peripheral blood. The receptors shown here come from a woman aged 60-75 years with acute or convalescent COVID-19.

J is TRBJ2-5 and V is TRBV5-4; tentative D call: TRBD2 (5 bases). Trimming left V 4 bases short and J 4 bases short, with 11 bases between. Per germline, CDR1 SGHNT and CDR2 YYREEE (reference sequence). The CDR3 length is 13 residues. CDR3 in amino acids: CASSREGIETQYF. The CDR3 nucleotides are TGTGCCAGCAGCCGGGAAGGAATAGAGACCCAGTACTTC. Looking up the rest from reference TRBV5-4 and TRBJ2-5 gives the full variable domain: ETGVTQSPTHLIKTRGQQVTLRCSSQSGHNTVSWYQQALGQGPQFIFQYYREEENGRGNFPPRFSGLQFPNYSSELNVNALELDDSALYLCASSREGIETQYFGPGTRLLVL.

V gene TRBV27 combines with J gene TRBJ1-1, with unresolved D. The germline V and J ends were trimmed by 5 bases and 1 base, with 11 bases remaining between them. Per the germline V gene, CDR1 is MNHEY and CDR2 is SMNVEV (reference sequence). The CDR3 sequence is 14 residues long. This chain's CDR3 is CASSRFGENTEAFF. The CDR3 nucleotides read TGTGCCAGCAGTCGGTTTGGAGAGAACACTGAAGCTTTCTTT.